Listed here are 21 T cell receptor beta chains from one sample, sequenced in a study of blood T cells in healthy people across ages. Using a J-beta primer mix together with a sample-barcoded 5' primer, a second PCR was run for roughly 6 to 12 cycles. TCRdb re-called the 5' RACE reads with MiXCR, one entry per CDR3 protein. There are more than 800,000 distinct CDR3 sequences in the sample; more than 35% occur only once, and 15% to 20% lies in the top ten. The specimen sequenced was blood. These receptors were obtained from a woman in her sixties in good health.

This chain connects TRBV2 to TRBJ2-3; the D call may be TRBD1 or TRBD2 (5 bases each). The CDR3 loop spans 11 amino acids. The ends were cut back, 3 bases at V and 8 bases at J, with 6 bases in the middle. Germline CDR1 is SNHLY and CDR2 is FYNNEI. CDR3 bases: TGTGCCAGCAGTGATGGGGGTACGCAGTATTTT. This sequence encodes CASSDGGTQYF.

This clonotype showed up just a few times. The CDR3 is CASGGSLNYGYTF. The CDR3 DNA reads as TGTGCCAGCGGAGGGAGTCTTAACTATGGCTACACCTTC. The rearrangement joins TRBV12-3 or TRBV12-4 to TRBJ1-2; D is unclear. The CDR3 covers 13 residues. V was clipped by 8 bases and J by 1 base, with 11 bases between them.

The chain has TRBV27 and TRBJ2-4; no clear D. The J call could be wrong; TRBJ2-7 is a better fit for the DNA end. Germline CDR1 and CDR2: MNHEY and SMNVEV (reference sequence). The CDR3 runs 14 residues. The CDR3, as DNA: TGTGCCAGCAGCTGGACGGCGGTCGGATACGAGCAGTACTTC. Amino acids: CASSWTAVGYEQYF.

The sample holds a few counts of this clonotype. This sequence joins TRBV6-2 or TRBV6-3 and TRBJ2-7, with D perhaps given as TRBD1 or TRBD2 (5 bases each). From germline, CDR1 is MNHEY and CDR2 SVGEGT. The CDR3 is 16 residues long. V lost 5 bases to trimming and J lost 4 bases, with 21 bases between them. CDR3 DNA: TGTGCCAGCAGTCTTCAATCGCCAGAGGGGATTTACGAGCAGTACTTC. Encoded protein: CASSLQSPEGIYEQYF.

CDR3: CASSLGTAIYNEQFF. The CDR3 DNA follows: TGTGCCAGCAGTTTAGGGACAGCCATCTACAATGAGCAGTTCTTC. The V call is TRBV27, the J call TRBJ2-1, with TRBD1 matching 7 bases. The trim removed 2 bases at V and 3 bases at J, leaving 4 bases unmatched. The CDR3 contains 15 residues. CDR1 and CDR2 from the germline V gene are MNHEY and SMNVEV (reference sequence).

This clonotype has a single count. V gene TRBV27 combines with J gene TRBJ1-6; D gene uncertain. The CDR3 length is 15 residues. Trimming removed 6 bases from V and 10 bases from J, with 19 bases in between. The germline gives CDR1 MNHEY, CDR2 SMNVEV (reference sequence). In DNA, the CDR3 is TGTGCCAGCAGCCGATTTGAGGATTTAAGATCACCCCTCCACTTT. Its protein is CASSRFEDLRSPLHF.

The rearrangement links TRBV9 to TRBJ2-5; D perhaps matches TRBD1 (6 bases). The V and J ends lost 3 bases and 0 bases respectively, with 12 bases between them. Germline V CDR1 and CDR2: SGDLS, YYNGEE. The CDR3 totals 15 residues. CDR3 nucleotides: TGTGCCAGCAGCGCTGGGGCAGGGGACCAAGAGACCCAGTACTTC. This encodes CASSAGAGDQETQYF.

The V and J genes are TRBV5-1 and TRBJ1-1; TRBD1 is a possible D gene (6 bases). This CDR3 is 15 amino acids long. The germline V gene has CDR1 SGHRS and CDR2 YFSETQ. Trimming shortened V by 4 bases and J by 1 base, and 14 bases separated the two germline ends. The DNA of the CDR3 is TGCGCCAGCAGCCCCACAGGGCCTTGGAACACTGAAGCTTTCTTT. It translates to CASSPTGPWNTEAFF.

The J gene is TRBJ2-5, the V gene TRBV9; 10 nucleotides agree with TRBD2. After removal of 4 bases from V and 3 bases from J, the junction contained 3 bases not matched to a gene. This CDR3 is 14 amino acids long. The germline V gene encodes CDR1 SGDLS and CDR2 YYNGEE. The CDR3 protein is CASSLSGRKETQYF. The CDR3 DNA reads TGTGCCAGCAGCCTTAGCGGGAGGAAAGAGACCCAGTACTTC.

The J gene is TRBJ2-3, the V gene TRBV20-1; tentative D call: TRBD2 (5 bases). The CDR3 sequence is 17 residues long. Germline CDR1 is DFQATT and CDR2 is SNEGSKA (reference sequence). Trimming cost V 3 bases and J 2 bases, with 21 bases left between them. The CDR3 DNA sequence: TGCAGTGCTAGTCGGGCATCTAAAGGGAGTTACACAGATACGCAGTATTTT. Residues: CSASRASKGSYTDTQYF.

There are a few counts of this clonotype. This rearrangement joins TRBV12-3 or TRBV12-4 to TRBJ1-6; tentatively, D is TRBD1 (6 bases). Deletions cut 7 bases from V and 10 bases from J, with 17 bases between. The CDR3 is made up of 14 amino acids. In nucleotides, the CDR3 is TGTGCCAGCACCTCAGGGGCGGCGGCGTCACCCCTCCACTTT. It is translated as CASTSGAAASPLHF.

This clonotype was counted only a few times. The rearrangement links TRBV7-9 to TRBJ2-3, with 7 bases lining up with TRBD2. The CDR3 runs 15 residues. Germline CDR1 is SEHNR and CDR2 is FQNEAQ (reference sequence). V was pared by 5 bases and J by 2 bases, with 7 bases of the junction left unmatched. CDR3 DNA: TGTGCCAGCAGCCACGGGACTACCTTCACAGATACGCAGTATTTT. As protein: CASSHGTTFTDTQYF.

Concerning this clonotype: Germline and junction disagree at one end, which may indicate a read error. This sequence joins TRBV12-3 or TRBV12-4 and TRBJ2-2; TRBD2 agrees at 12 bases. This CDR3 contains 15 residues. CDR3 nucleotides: TGTGCCAGCAGTCTAGCGGGAGGGCGTGGGAGGGAGCTGTTTTTT. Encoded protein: CASSLAGGRGRELFF.

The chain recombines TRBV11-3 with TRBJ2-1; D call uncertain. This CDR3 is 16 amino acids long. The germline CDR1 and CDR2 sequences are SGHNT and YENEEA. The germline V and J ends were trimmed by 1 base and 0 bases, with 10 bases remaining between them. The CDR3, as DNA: TGTGCCAGCAGCTTAGGAACTAAGAGCTCCTACAATGAGCAGTTCTTC. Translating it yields CASSLGTKSSYNEQFF.

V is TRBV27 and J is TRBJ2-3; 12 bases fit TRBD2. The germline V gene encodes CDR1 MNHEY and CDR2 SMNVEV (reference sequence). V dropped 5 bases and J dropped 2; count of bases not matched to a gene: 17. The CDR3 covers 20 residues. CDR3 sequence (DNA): TGTGCCAGCAGTCCCCGGAGTTCGTGGGGACTAGCGGGCGTCACAGATACGCAGTATTTT. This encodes CASSPRSSWGLAGVTDTQYF.

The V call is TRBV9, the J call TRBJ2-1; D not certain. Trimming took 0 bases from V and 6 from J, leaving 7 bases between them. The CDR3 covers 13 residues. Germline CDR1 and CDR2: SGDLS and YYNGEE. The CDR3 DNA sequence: TGTGCCAGCAGCGTAGACAGATCCAATGAGCAGTTCTTC. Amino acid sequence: CASSVDRSNEQFF.

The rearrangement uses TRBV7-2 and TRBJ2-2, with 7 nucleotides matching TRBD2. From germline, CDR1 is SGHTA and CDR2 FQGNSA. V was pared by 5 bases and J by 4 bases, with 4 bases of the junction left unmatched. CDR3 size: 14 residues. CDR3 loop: CASSAGLPTGELFF. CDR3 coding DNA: TGTGCCAGCAGCGCGGGACTACCCACCGGGGAGCTGTTTTTT.

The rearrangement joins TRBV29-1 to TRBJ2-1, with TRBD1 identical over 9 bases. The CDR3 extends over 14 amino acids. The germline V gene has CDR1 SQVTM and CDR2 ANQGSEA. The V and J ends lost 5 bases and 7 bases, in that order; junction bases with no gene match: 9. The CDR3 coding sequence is TGCAGCGTTCGTACTCGGACAGGGGATAATGAGCAGTTCTTC. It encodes CSVRTRTGDNEQFF.

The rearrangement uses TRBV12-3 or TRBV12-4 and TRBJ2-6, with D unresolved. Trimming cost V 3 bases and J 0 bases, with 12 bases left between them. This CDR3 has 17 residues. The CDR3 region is CASSFGSRGSGANVLTF. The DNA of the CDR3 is TGTGCCAGCAGTTTCGGGTCTCGTGGCTCTGGGGCCAACGTCCTGACTTTC.

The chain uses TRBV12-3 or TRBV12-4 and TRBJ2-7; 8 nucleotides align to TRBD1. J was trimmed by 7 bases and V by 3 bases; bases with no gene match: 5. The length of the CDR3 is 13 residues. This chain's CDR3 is CASSLLRGLEQYF. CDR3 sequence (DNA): TGTGCCAGCAGTTTGCTCAGGGGGCTGGAGCAGTACTTC.

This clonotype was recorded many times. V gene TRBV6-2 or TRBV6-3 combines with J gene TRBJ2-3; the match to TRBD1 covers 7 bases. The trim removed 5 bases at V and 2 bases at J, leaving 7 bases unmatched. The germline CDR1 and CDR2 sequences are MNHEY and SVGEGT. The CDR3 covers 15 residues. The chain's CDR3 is CASSQTGQITDTQYF. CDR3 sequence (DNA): TGTGCCAGCAGTCAAACGGGACAGATCACAGATACGCAGTATTTT.